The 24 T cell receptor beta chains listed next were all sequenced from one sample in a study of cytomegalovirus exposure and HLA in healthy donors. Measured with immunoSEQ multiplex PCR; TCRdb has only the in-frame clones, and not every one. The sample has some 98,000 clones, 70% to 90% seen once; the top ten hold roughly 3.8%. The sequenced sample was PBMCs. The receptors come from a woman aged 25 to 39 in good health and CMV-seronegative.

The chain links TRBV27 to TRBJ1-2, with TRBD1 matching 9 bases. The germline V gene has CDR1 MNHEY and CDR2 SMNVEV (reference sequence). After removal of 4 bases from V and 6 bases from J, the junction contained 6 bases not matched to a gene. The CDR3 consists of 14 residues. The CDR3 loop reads CASSSSRQGDGYTF. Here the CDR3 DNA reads TGTGCCAGCAGTTCCTCCCGACAGGGGGATGGCTACACCTTC.

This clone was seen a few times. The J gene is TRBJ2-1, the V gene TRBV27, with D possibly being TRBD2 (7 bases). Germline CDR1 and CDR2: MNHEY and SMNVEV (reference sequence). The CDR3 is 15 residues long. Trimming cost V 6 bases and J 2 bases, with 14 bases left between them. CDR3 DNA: TGTGCCAGCAGCATAGGGGGGGCCGCCTACAATGAGCAGTTCTTC. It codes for CASSIGGAAYNEQFF.

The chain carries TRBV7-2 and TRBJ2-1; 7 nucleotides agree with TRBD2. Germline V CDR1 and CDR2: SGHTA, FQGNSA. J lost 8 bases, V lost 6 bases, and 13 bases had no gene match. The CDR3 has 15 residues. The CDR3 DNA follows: TGTGCCAGCAGTGTAGCGGGCCGGCCACAAGATGAGCAGTTCTTC. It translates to CASSVAGRPQDEQFF.

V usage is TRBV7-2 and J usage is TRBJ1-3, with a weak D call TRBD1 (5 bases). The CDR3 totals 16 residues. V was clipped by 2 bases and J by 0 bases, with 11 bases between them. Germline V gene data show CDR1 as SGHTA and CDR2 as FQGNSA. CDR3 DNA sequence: TGTGCCAGCAGCTTACGCGGGGCACACTCTGGAAACACCATATATTTT. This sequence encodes CASSLRGAHSGNTIYF.

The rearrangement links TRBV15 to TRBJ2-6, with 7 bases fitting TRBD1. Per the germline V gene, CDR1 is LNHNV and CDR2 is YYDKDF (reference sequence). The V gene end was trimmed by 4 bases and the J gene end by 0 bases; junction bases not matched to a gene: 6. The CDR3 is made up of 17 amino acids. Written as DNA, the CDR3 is TGTGCCACCAGCAAGGGACAGACCCACTCTGGGGCCAACGTCCTGACTTTC. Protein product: CATSKGQTHSGANVLTF.

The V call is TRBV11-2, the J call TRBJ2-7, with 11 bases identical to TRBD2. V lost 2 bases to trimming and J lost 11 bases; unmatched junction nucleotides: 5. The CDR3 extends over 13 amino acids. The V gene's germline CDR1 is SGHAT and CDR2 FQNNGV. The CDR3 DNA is TGTGCCAGCAGCTTACAACTAGCGGGGGATAAGTACTTC. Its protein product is CASSLQLAGDKYF.

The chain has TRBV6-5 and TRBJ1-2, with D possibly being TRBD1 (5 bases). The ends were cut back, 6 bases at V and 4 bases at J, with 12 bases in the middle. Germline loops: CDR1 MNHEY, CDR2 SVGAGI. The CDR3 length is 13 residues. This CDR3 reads CASSQGWGYGYTF. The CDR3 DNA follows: TGTGCCAGCAGCCAGGGATGGGGCTATGGCTACACCTTC.

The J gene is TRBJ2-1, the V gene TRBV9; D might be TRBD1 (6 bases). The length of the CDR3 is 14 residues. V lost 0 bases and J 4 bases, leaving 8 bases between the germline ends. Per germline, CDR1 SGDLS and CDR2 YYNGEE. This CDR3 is CASSVGGGYNEQFF. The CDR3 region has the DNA TGTGCCAGCAGCGTAGGAGGGGGATACAATGAGCAGTTCTTC. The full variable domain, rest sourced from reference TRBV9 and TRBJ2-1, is DSGVTQTPKHLITATGQRVTLRCSPRSGDLSVYWYQQSLDQGLQFLIQYYNGEERAKGNILERFSAQQFPDLHSELNLSSLELGDSALYFCASSVGGGYNEQFFGPGTRLTVL.

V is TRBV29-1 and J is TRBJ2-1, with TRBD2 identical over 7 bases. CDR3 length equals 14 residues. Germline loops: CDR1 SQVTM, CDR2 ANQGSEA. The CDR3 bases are TGCGGCGGGTGGGGCGGGACTAAATACAATGAGCAGTTCTTC. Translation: CGGWGGTKYNEQFF.

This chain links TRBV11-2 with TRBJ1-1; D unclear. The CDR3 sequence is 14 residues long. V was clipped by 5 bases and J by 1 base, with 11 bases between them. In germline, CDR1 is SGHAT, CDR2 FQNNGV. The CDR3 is CASSRSLANTEAFF. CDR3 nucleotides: TGTGCCAGCAGCCGGAGCTTGGCGAACACTGAAGCTTTCTTT. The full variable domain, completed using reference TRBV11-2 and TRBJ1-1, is EAGVAQSPRYKIIEKRQSVAFWCNPISGHATLYWYQQILGQGPKLLIQFQNNGVVDDSQLPKDRFSAERLKGVDSTLKIQPAKLEDSAVYLCASSRSLANTEAFFGQGTRLTVV.

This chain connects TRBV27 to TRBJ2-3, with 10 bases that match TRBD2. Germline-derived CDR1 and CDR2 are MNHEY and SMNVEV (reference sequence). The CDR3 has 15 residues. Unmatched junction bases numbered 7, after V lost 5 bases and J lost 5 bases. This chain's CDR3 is CASSSTSGVGDTQYF. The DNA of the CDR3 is TGTGCCAGCAGTAGTACTAGCGGGGTGGGAGATACGCAGTATTTT.

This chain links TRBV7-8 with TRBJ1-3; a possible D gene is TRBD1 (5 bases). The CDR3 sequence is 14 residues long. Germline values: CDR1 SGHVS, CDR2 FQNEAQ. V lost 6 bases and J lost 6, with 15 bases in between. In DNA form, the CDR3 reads TGTGCCAGCAGTCCCGACAGAAGGTTAAACACCATATATTTT. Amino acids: CASSPDRRLNTIYF.

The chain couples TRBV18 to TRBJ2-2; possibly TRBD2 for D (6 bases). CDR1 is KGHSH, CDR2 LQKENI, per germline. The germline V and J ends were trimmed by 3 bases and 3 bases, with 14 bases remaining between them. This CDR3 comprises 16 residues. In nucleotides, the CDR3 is TGTGCCAGCTCACCCCCTGGAGGGCGAGACACCGGGGAGCTGTTTTTT. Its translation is CASSPPGGRDTGELFF.

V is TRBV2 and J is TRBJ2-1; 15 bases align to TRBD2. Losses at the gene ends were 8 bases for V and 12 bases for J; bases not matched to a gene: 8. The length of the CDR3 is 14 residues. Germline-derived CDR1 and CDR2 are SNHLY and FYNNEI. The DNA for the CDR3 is TGTGCCAGCGGGGATGGGACTAGCGGGAGGACGCAGTTCTTC. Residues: CASGDGTSGRTQFF.

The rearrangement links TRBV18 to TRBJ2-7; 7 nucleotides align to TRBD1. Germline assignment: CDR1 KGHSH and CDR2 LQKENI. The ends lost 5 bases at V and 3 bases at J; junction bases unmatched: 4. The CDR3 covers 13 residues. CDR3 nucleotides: TGTGCCAGCTCAAAGGGACAGTTCTACGAGCAGTACTTC. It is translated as CASSKGQFYEQYF.

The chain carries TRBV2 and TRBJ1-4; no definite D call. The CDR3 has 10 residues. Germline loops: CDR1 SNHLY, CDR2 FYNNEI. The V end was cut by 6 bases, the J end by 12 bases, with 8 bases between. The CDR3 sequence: CASRFIELFF. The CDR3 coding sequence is TGTGCCAGCAGGTTTATTGAACTGTTTTTT. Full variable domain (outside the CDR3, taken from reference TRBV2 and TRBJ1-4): EPEVTQTPSHQVTQMGQEVILRCVPISNHLYFYWYRQILGQKVEFLVSFYNNEISEKSEIFDDQFSVERPDGSNFTLKIRSTKLEDSAMYFCASRFIELFFGSGTQLSVL.

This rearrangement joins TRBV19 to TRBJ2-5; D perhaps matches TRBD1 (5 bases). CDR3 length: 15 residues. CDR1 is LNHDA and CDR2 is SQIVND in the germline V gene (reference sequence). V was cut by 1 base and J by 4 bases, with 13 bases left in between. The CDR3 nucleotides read TGTGCCAGTAGTATAGGACAGCTCTATTTAGAGACCCAGTACTTC. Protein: CASSIGQLYLETQYF.

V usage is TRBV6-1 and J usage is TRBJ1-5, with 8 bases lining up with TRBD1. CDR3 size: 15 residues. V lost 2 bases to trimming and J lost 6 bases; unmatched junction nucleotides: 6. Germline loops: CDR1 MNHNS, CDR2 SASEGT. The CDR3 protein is CASSETGGSLQPQHF. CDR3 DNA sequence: TGTGCCAGCAGTGAAACAGGGGGATCTCTTCAGCCCCAGCATTTT.

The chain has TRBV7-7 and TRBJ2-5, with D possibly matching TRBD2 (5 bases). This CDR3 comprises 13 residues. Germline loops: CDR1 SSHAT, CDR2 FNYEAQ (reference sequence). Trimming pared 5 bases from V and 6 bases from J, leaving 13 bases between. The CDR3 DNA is TGTGCCAGCAGCGGAACTAGTCAGAAGACCCAGTACTTC. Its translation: CASSGTSQKTQYF.

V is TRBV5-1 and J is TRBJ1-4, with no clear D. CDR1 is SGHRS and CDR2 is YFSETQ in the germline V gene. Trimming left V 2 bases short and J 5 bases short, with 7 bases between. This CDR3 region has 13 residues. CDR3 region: CASSFGSNEKLFF. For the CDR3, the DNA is TGCGCCAGCAGCTTCGGGTCAAATGAAAAACTGTTTTTT.

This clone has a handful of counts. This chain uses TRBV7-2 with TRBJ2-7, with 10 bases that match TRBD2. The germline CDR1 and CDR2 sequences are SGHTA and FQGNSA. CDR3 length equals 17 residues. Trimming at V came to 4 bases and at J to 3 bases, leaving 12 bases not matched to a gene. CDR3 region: CASSSSLLASGSYEQYF. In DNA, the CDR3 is TGTGCCAGCAGCTCCAGCTTGTTGGCTAGCGGGAGCTACGAGCAGTACTTC. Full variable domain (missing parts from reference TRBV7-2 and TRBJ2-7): GAGVSQSPSNKVTEKGKDVELRCDPISGHTALYWYRQSLGQGLEFLIYFQGNSAPDKSGLPSDRFSAERTGGSVSTLTIQRTQQEDSAVYLCASSSSLLASGSYEQYFGPGTRLTVT.

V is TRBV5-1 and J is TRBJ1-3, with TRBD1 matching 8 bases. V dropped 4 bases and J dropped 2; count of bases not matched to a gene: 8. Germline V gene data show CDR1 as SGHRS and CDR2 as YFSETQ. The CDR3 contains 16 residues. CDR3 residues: CASSLVTGDPGNTIYF. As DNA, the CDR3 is TGCGCCAGCAGCCTCGTGACAGGGGATCCTGGAAACACCATATATTTT.

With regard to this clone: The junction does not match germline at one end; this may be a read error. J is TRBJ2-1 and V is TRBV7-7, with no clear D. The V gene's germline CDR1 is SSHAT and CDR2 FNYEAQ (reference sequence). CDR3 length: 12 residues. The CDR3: CASSPGSTEQFF. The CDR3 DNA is TGTGCTAGCAGCCCTGGCAGTACTGAGCAGTTCTTC.

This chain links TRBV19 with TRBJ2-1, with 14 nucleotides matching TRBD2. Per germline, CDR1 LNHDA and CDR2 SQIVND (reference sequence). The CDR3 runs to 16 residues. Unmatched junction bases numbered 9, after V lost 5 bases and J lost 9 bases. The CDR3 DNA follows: TGTGCCAGTAGTCCCCGGACTAGCGGGAGGCAAACTGAGCAGTTCTTC. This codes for CASSPRTSGRQTEQFF.